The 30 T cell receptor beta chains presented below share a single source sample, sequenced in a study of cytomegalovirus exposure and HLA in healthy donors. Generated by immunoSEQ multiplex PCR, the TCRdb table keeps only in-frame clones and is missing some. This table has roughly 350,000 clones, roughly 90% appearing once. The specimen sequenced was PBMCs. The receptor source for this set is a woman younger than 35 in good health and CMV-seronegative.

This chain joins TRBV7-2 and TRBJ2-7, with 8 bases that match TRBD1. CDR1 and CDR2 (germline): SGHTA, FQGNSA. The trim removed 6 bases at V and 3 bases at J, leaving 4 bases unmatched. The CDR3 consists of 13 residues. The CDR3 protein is CASRSTGGYEQYF. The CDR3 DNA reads TGTGCCAGCAGATCAACAGGGGGCTACGAGCAGTACTTC. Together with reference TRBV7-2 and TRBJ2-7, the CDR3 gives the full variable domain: GAGVSQSPSNKVTEKGKDVELRCDPISGHTALYWYRQSLGQGLEFLIYFQGNSAPDKSGLPSDRFSAERTGGSVSTLTIQRTQQEDSAVYLCASRSTGGYEQYFGPGTRLTVT.

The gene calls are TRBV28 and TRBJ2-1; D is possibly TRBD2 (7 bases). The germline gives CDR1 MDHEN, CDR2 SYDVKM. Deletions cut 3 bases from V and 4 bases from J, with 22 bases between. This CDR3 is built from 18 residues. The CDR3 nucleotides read TGTGCCAGCAGTTTGCGGGAGTGGATTCAGAGGGGGTACAATGAGCAGTTCTTC. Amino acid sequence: CASSLREWIQRGYNEQFF. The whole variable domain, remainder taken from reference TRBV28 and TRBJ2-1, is DVKVTQSSRYLVKRTGEKVFLECVQDMDHENMFWYRQDPGLGLRLIYFSYDVKMKEKGDIPEGYSVSREKKERFSLILESASTNQTSMYLCASSLREWIQRGYNEQFFGPGTRLTVL.

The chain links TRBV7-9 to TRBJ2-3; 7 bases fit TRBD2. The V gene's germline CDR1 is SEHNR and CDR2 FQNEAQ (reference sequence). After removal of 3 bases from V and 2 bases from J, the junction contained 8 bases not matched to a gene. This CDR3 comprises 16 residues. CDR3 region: CASSLGGGLTTDTQYF. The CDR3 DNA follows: TGTGCCAGCAGCTTGGGCGGGGGACTAACCACAGATACGCAGTATTTT.

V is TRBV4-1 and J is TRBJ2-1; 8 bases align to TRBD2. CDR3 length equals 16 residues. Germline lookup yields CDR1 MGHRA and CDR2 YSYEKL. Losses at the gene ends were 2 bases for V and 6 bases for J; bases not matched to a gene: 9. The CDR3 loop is CASSQFGLAVPNEQFF. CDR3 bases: TGCGCCAGCAGCCAATTTGGACTAGCAGTACCCAATGAGCAGTTCTTC.

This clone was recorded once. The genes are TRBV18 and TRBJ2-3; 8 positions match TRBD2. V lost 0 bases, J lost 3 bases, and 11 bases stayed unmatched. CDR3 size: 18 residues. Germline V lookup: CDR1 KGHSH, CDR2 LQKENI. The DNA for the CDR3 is TGTGCCAGCTCACCACCGATGGACAGACTAGCGTATACAGATACGCAGTATTTT. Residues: CASSPPMDRLAYTDTQYF.

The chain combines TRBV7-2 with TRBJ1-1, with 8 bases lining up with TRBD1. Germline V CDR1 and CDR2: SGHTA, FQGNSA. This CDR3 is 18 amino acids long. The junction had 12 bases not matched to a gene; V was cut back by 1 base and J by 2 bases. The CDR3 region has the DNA TGTGCCAGCAGCTTAGTCCTGGGCGGACAGGGTCGAAACACTGAAGCTTTCTTT. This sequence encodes CASSLVLGGQGRNTEAFF.

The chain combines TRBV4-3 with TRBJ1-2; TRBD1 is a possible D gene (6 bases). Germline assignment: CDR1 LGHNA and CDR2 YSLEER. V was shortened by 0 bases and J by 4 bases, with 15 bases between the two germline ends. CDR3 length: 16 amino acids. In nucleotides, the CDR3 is TGCGCCAGCAGCCAAGAGGCGGCGGGGGCAGGCTATGGCTACACCTTC. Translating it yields CASSQEAAGAGYGYTF.

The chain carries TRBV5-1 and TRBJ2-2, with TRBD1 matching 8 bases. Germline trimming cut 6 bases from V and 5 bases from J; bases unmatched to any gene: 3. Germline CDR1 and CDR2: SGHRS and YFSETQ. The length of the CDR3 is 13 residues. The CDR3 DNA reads TGCGCCAGCAAGGGACAGGATACCGGGGAGCTGTTTTTT. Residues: CASKGQDTGELFF.

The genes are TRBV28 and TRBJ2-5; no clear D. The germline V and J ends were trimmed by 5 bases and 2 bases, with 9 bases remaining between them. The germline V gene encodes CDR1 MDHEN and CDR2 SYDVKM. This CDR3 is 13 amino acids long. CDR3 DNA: TGTGCCAGCAGTAGGCGGAAACAAGAGACCCAGTACTTC. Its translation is CASSRRKQETQYF.

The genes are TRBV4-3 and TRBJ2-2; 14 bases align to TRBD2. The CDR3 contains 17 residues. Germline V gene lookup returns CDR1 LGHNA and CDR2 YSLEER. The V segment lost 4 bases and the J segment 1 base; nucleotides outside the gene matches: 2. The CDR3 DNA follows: TGCGCCAGCAGCCCGGGACTAGCGGGAGTGAACACCGGGGAGCTGTTTTTT. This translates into CASSPGLAGVNTGELFF.

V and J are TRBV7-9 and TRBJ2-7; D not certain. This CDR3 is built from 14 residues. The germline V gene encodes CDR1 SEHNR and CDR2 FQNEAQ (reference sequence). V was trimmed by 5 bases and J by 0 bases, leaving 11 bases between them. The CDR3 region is CASSPRFSSYEQYF. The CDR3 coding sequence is TGTGCCAGCAGCCCGAGATTCTCCTCCTACGAGCAGTACTTC.

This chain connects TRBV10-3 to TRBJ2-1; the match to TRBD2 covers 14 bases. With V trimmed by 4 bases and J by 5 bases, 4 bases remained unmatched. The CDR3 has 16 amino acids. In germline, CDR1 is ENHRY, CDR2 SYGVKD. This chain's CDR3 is CAISAGLAGDNNEQFF. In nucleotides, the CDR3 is TGTGCCATCAGTGCGGGACTAGCGGGGGACAACAATGAGCAGTTCTTC.

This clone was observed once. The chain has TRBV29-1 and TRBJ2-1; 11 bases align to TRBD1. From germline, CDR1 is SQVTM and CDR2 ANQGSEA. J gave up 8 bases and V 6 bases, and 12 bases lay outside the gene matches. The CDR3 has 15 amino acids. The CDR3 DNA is TGCAGCGTCGCCGGGACAGGGGGAAGTATCGATGAGCAGTTCTTC. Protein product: CSVAGTGGSIDEQFF.

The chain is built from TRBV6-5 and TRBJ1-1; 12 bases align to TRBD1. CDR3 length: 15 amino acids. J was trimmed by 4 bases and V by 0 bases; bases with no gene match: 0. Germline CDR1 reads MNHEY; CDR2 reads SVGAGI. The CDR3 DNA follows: TGTGCCAGCAGTTACTCGGGACAGGGGGCCACTGAAGCTTTCTTT. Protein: CASSYSGQGATEAFF.

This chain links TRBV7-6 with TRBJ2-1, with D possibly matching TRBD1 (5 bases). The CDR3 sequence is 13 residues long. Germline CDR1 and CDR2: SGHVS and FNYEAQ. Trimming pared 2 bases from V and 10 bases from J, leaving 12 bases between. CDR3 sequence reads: CASSLISGQEQFF. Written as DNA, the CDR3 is TGTGCCAGCAGCTTAATTAGTGGACAAGAGCAGTTCTTC.

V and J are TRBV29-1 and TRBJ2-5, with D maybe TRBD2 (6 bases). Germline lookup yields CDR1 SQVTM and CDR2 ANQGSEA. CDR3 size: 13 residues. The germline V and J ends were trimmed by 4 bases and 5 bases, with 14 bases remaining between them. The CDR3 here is CSVGEVRGETQYF. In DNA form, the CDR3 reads TGCAGCGTTGGGGAGGTTCGGGGGGAGACCCAGTACTTC. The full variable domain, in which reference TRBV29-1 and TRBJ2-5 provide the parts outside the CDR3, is SAVISQKPSRDICQRGTSLTIQCQVDSQVTMMFWYRQQPGQSLTLIATANQGSEATYESGFVIDKFPISRPNLTFSTLTVSNMSPEDSSIYLCSVGEVRGETQYFGPGTRLLVL.

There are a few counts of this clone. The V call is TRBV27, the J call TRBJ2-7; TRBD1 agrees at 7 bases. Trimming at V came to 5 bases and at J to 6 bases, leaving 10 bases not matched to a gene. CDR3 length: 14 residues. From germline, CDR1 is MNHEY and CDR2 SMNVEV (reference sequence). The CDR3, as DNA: TGTGCCAGCAGTCCCACAGGGGCCTCGGGCGAGCAGTACTTC. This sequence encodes CASSPTGASGEQYF.

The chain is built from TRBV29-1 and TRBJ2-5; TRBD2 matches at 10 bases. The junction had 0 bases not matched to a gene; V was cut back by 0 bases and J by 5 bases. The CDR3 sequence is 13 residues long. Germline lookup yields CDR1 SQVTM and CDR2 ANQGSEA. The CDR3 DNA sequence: TGCAGCGTTGAAGAGGGACTAGCGGAGACCCAGTACTTC. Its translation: CSVEEGLAETQYF.

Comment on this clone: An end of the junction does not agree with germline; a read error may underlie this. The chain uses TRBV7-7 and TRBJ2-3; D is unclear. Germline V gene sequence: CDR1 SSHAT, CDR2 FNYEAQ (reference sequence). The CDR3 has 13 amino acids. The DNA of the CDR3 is TGTGCTAGCAGCTTACTTAGCACAGATACGCAGTATTTT. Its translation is CASSLLSTDTQYF.

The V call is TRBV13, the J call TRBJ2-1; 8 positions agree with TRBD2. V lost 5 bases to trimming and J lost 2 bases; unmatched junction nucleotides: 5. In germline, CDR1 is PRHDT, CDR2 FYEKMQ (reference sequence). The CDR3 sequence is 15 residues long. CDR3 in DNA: TGTGCCAGCAGCGGAATTAGCGGGACCTACAATGAGCAGTTCTTC. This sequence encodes CASSGISGTYNEQFF.

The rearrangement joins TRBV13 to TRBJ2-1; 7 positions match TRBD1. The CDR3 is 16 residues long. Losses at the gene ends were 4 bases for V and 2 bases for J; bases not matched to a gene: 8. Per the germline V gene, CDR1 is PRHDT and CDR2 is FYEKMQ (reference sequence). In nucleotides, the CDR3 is TGTGCCAGCAGCTACCTGGACAGGTCGCCCTACAATGAGCAGTTCTTC. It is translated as CASSYLDRSPYNEQFF.

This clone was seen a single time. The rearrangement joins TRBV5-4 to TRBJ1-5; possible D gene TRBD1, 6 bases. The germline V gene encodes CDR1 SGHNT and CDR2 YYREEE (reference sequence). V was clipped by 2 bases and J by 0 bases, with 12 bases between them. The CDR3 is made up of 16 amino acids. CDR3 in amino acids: CASSFGGGNSNQPQHF. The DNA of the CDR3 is TGTGCCAGCAGCTTTGGGGGGGGCAATAGCAATCAGCCCCAGCATTTT.

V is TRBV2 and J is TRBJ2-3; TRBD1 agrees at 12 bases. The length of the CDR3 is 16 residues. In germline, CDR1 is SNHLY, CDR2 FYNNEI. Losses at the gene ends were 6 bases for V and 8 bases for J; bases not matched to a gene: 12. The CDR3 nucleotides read TGTGCCAGCAGCCCAGGGACAGGGGGCAAGGGTGGTACGCAGTATTTT. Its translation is CASSPGTGGKGGTQYF.

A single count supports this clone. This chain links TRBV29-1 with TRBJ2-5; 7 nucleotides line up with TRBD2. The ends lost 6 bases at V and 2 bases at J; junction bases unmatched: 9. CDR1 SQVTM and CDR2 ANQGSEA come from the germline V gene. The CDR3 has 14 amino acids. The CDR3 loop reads CSVAWGGSQETQYF. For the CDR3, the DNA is TGCAGCGTCGCCTGGGGCGGGAGTCAAGAGACCCAGTACTTC.

CDR3 bases: TGTGCCAGCAGCTTGGCGTCACATCAAGAGACCCAGTACTTC. This gives the protein CASSLASHQETQYF. The chain has TRBV5-4 and TRBJ2-5; D is unclear. V gave up 0 bases and J gave up 2 bases, with 8 bases separating them. CDR3 length equals 14 residues. Germline V CDR1 and CDR2: SGHNT, YYREEE (reference sequence).

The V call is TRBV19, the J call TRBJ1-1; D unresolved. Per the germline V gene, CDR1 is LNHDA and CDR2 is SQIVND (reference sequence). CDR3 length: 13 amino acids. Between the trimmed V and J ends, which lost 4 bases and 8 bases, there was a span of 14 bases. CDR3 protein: CASSRVEEKEAFF. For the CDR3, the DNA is TGTGCCAGTAGTAGAGTTGAGGAGAAAGAAGCTTTCTTT.

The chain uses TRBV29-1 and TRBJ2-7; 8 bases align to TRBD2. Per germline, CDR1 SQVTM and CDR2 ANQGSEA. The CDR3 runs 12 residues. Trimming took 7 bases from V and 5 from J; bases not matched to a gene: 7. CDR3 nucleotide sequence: TGCAGCGGCCTCGGACTAGCTGACGAGCAGTACTTC. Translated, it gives CSGLGLADEQYF.

The CDR3 sequence is CATSRGAGLNTEAFF. CDR3 coding DNA: TGTGCCACCAGCAGAGGGGCAGGGCTAAACACTGAAGCTTTCTTT. The chain combines TRBV15 with TRBJ1-1, with TRBD1 as a possible D gene (5 bases). The CDR3 totals 15 residues. With 1 base removed from V and 2 bases from J, the gap between germline ends came to 11 bases. CDR1 and CDR2 (germline): LNHNV, YYDKDF (reference sequence).

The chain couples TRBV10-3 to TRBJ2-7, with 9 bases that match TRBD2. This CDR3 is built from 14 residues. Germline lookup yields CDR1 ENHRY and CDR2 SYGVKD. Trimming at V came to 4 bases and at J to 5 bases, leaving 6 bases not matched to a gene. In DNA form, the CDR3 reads TGTGCCATCAGTGGACTAGCGGTTCAGGACGAGCAGTACTTC. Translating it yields CAISGLAVQDEQYF.

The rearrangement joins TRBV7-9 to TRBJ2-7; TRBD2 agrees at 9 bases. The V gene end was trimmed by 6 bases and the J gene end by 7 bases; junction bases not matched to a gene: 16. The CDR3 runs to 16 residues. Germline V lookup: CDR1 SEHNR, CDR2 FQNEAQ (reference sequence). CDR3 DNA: TGTGCCAGCAGGCCATCGGGCGGGAGGGCCGAAGAAGAGCAGTACTTC. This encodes CASRPSGGRAEEEQYF.